The clone carrying this T cell receptor beta chain was recorded only once. The antigen is undetermined. The study ran its PCR with 60 Vbeta and 13 Jbeta primers. Data came from immunoSEQ multiplex PCR; TCRdb stores just in-frame clones and leaves some out. The sample holds under 200,000 clones, roughly four fifths seen once. The record originates from a study of cytomegalovirus exposure and HLA in healthy donors. For the study at large: Ancestry clustering placed about 86% of about 400 genotyped donors in the Caucasian-associated cluster. Study conclusions and caveats: It emerged from a later analysis that several of the most significant clusters appeared to be linked to common viral pathogens. A highly shared variant cluster was judged a likely technical artifact. When presence/absence was analysed, sequencing depth was taken to be roughly uniform across donors.

Germline CDR1 SGHTA, CDR2 FQGTGA. Between the trimmed V and J ends, which lost 2 bases and 3 bases, there was a span of 9 bases. The CDR3 is 14 residues long. The sample comprised PBMCs. The rearrangement uses TRBV7-3 and TRBJ2-3, with a tentative D call TRBD2 (6 bases). The clonotype originates from a man aged 50 to 60 in good health and CMV-seropositive. The CDR3 reads CASSLAGTTDTQYF. The DNA for the CDR3 is TGTGCCAGCAGCTTAGCGGGGACTACAGATACGCAGTATTTT.